Presented here are 30 T cell receptor beta chains from one specimen sequenced in a study of blood T cell repertoires in COVID-19. The protocol was immunoSEQ multiplex PCR, while the TCRdb copy is restricted to in-frame clones and leaves out a portion. The table includes about 94,000 clones, about 86% detected once. Material: peripheral blood. The receptors stem from a man aged 55-75 years with acute or convalescent COVID-19.

The chain links TRBV28 to TRBJ1-6; D is possibly TRBD1 (6 bases). Germline V gene data show CDR1 as MDHEN and CDR2 as SYDVKM. V was clipped by 5 bases and J by 7 bases, with 12 bases between them. The CDR3 sequence is 14 residues long. The CDR3 reads CASSPNDRNSPLHF. The CDR3 bases are TGTGCCAGCAGTCCTAATGACAGGAATTCACCCCTCCACTTT.

This clone has more than one count but fewer than ten. The chain employs TRBV2 and TRBJ1-2, with D possibly matching TRBD1 (6 bases). Trimming shortened V by 6 bases and J by 3 bases, and 11 bases separated the two germline ends. Germline CDR1 and CDR2: SNHLY and FYNNEI. There are 13 residues in the CDR3. As DNA, the CDR3 is TGTGCCAGCAGACAGGGTCCCGACTATGGCTACACCTTC. It yields the protein CASRQGPDYGYTF.

This clone came up once. V gene TRBV2 combines with J gene TRBJ2-7; TRBD1 matches at 7 bases. Germline V gene sequence: CDR1 SNHLY, CDR2 FYNNEI. The CDR3 covers 12 residues. J gave up 5 bases and V 4 bases, and 2 bases lay outside the gene matches. CDR3 DNA sequence: TGTGCCAGCAGTGGAGGGGGCGACGAGCAGTACTTC. Its protein product is CASSGGGDEQYF.

The chain recombines TRBV3-1 (or the pseudogene TRBV3-2) with TRBJ1-1; the D gene is possibly TRBD1 (5 bases). The V end lost 4 bases, the J end lost 3 bases, and 12 bases lay between the germline ends. The CDR3 sequence is 14 residues long. Germline V lookup: CDR1 LGHDT, CDR2 YNNKEL (reference sequence). CDR3 sequence (DNA): TGTGCCAGCAGCCCAAGATGGGGGGACACTGAAGCTTTCTTT. It encodes CASSPRWGDTEAFF.

The chain uses TRBV6-5 and TRBJ2-1, with D perhaps matching TRBD2 (6 bases). The CDR3 is 15 amino acids. V gave up 6 bases and J gave up 6 bases, with 18 bases separating them. CDR1 is MNHEY and CDR2 is SVGAGI in the germline V gene. The CDR3 DNA is TGTGCCAGCAGATACCGGGACTGGGGGATCAATGAGCAGTTCTTC. Translating gives CASRYRDWGINEQFF.

V and J are TRBV6-5 and TRBJ2-2; 9 bases match TRBD1. The CDR3 is made up of 15 amino acids. From germline, CDR1 is MNHEY and CDR2 SVGAGI. V shed 2 bases and J 8 bases; nucleotides not matched to a gene: 6. CDR3: CASSYEQGAIGELFF. The CDR3 coding sequence is TGTGCCAGCAGTTACGAACAGGGGGCGATTGGGGAGCTGTTTTTT.

The V gene is TRBV7-2, the J gene TRBJ2-5; D is perhaps TRBD1 (5 bases). The CDR3 loop spans 12 amino acids. Between the trimmed V and J ends, which lost 6 bases and 2 bases, there was a span of 7 bases. Per the germline V gene, CDR1 is SGHTA and CDR2 is FQGNSA. CDR3: CASSRTQETQYF. Here the CDR3 DNA reads TGTGCCAGCAGTAGGACACAAGAGACCCAGTACTTC.

This sequence joins TRBV7-7 and TRBJ2-1; tentatively, D is TRBD1 (6 bases). CDR1 and CDR2 (germline): SSHAT, FNYEAQ (reference sequence). V lost 1 base, J lost 0 bases, and 13 bases lay in between. The CDR3 is made up of 17 amino acids. The CDR3 DNA reads as TGTGCCAGCAGCTTAGTTCCCAGGGGCATCTCCTACAATGAGCAGTTCTTC. It yields the protein CASSLVPRGISYNEQFF. Full variable domain (remainder filled in from reference TRBV7-7 and TRBJ2-1): GAGVSQSPRYKVTKRGQDVTLRCDPISSHATLYWYQQALGQGPEFLTYFNYEAQPDKSGLPSDRFSAERPEGSISTLTIQRTEQRDSAMYRCASSLVPRGISYNEQFFGPGTRLTVL.

The chain joins TRBV12-5 to TRBJ1-2; D is possibly TRBD1 (6 bases). The CDR3 consists of 16 residues. The germline V gene encodes CDR1 LGHNT and CDR2 FRNRAP. The V and J ends lost 7 bases and 3 bases respectively, with 21 bases between them. The CDR3 loop reads CASAPATTGLDYGYTF. Written as DNA, the CDR3 is TGTGCTAGTGCCCCCGCTACGACAGGTCTCGACTATGGCTACACCTTC.

The chain has TRBV30 and TRBJ1-1; D is unclear. V shed 5 bases and J shed 8 bases, with 15 bases lying between them. Germline assignment: CDR1 GTSNPN and CDR2 SVGIG (reference sequence). The CDR3 is 12 amino acids. The CDR3 bases are TGTGCCTGGGTCCCTCCAGGCGGGGAAGCTTTCTTT. This encodes CAWVPPGGEAFF.

The chain uses TRBV5-1 and TRBJ1-4; D is unclear. The CDR3 sequence is 15 residues long. The germline V gene encodes CDR1 SGHRS and CDR2 YFSETQ. The V gene lost 0 bases and the J gene lost 2 bases, with 8 bases spanning the gap. The CDR3: CASSLAEGTNEKLFF. In DNA, the CDR3 is TGCGCCAGCAGCTTGGCGGAGGGTACTAATGAAAAACTGTTTTTT.

The chain is built from TRBV19 and TRBJ2-1, with a tentative D call TRBD1 (7 bases). Trimming pared 10 bases from V and 1 base from J, leaving 20 bases between. In germline, CDR1 is LNHDA, CDR2 SQIVND (reference sequence). The length of the CDR3 is 16 residues. As DNA, the CDR3 is TGTGCCACCACACGTCAGGGGGGTTCGTCCTACAATGAGCAGTTCTTC. Translated, it gives CATTRQGGSSYNEQFF.

The chain employs TRBV24-1 and TRBJ2-2, with 7 positions matching TRBD1. CDR3 length: 14 amino acids. Looked up from germline, CDR1 is KGHDR and CDR2 is SFDVKD. Germline trimming cut 4 bases from V and 4 bases from J; bases unmatched to any gene: 2. This CDR3 is CATSDRQGTGELFF. The CDR3 DNA reads as TGTGCCACCAGTGACCGACAGGGCACCGGGGAGCTGTTTTTT.

CDR3 loop: CASSDRGGGSTDTQYF. CDR3 DNA: TGCGCCAGCAGCGACAGGGGTGGGGGGAGCACAGATACGCAGTATTTT. The V gene is TRBV4-3, the J gene TRBJ2-3, with 8 bases matching TRBD1. CDR1 and CDR2 from the germline V gene are LGHNA and YSLEER. CDR3 size: 16 residues. J gave up 0 bases and V 5 bases, and 7 bases lay outside the gene matches.

This clone came up once. J is TRBJ2-4 and V is TRBV11-2; TRBD2 might be the D (5 bases). V shed 5 bases and J shed 8 bases, with 25 bases lying between them. The V gene's germline CDR1 is SGHAT and CDR2 FQNNGV. The CDR3 is 17 residues long. CDR3 DNA sequence: TGTGCCAGCAGCCCAAATTTTTCACACCCTTTGAGGGACATTCAGTACTTC. Translation gives CASSPNFSHPLRDIQYF. Complete variable domain (other parts from reference TRBV11-2 and TRBJ2-4): EAGVAQSPRYKIIEKRQSVAFWCNPISGHATLYWYQQILGQGPKLLIQFQNNGVVDDSQLPKDRFSAERLKGVDSTLKIQPAKLEDSAVYLCASSPNFSHPLRDIQYFGAGTRLSVL.

This chain connects TRBV9 to TRBJ1-2; TRBD1 is a possible D gene (5 bases). V was shortened by 4 bases and J by 0 bases, with 16 bases between the two germline ends. Germline assignment: CDR1 SGDLS and CDR2 YYNGEE. The length of the CDR3 is 16 residues. The CDR3 reads CASSPGGRTPNYGYTF. The CDR3 DNA is TGTGCCAGCAGCCCCGGGGGTCGGACACCTAACTATGGCTACACCTTC.

To note about this clone: One end of the junction does not line up with germline, which may come from a read error. The chain joins TRBV4-1 to TRBJ2-1; 8 nucleotides align to TRBD2. Germline V CDR1 and CDR2: MGHRA, YSYEKL. The CDR3 length is 16 residues. The CDR3 is CASGQVGSGVGDEQFF. The DNA for the CDR3 is TGCGCCAGCGGCCAAGTCGGTAGCGGGGTTGGCGATGAGCAGTTCTTC.

The chain employs TRBV7-3 and TRBJ2-4; possible D gene TRBD2, 5 bases. The V and J ends lost 5 bases and 9 bases respectively, with 17 bases between them. This CDR3 has 14 amino acids. Germline assignment: CDR1 SGHTA and CDR2 FQGTGA. The CDR3 sequence: CASSPGVDYPIQYF. Here the CDR3 DNA reads TGTGCCAGCAGCCCTGGGGTCGACTATCCCATTCAGTACTTC.

The chain links TRBV18 to TRBJ2-1, with 9 bases lining up with TRBD1. With V trimmed by 8 bases and J by 8 bases, 10 bases remained unmatched. The CDR3 length is 14 residues. Germline lookup yields CDR1 KGHSH and CDR2 LQKENI. The CDR3 DNA follows: TGTGCCAGCCTCGGGACAGGGTTTCAGGATGAGCAGTTCTTC. Its translation: CASLGTGFQDEQFF.

The chain employs TRBV9 and TRBJ1-2; possibly TRBD1 for D (6 bases). CDR3 length: 14 residues. Germline V lookup: CDR1 SGDLS, CDR2 YYNGEE. Between the trimmed V and J ends, which lost 0 bases and 5 bases, there was a span of 11 bases. DNA of the CDR3: TGTGCCAGCAGCGTAGCTCAGGGGTGGTATGGCTACACCTTC. Translation gives CASSVAQGWYGYTF.

DNA for the CDR3: TGTGCCAGTAGTATGGGGGGGATCGAGCAGTTCTTC. It encodes CASSMGGIEQFF. The chain links TRBV19 to TRBJ2-1, with TRBD2 matching over 7 bases. CDR1 and CDR2 from the germline V gene are LNHDA and SQIVND (reference sequence). CDR3 length: 12 amino acids. With V trimmed by 3 bases and J by 10 bases, 3 bases remained unmatched.

This rearrangement joins TRBV2 to TRBJ1-5; possible D gene TRBD1, 5 bases. Germline-derived CDR1 and CDR2 are SNHLY and FYNNEI. V was pared by 8 bases and J by 7 bases, with 15 bases between. The CDR3 is 13 residues long. This CDR3 reads CASRGQEGQPQHF. The CDR3 bases are TGTGCCAGCCGTGGACAAGAGGGACAGCCCCAGCATTTT. Drawing the rest from reference TRBV2 and TRBJ1-5, the complete variable domain is EPEVTQTPSHQVTQMGQEVILRCVPISNHLYFYWYRQILGQKVEFLVSFYNNEISEKSEIFDDQFSVERPDGSNFTLKIRSTKLEDSAMYFCASRGQEGQPQHFGDGTRLSIL.

The rearrangement uses TRBV7-2 and TRBJ1-2; D is undetermined. This CDR3 contains 15 residues. The germline V gene encodes CDR1 SGHTA and CDR2 FQGNSA. V shed 6 bases and J shed 4 bases, with 18 bases lying between them. This CDR3 reads CASSFGSGSGYGYTF. Here the CDR3 DNA reads TGTGCCAGCAGTTTTGGGTCCGGGTCGGGCTATGGCTACACCTTC.

The CDR3 region has the DNA TGTGCCAGCAGCCAAGATCCAGGAGGTCTTGGTGGGGCGGGGGGACGGCTAGGCTATGGCTACACCTTC. As protein: CASSQDPGGLGGAGGRLGYGYTF. The rearrangement links TRBV4-2 to TRBJ1-2, with D perhaps matching TRBD1 (5 bases). The germline V and J ends were trimmed by 0 bases and 4 bases, with 36 bases remaining between them. CDR3 length: 23 residues. Per the germline V gene, CDR1 is LGHNA and CDR2 is YNFKEQ.

The CDR3 bases are TGTGCCAGCAGCAAAGGGGGCGGGGAAGATCATTGTACTGAAGCTTTCTTT. Residues: CASSKGGGEDHCTEAFF. The V call is TRBV21-1, the J call TRBJ1-1. TRBV21-1 is marked as a pseudogene. CDR3 length: 17 amino acids.

The chain joins TRBV7-9 to TRBJ2-3; tentative D call: TRBD2 (5 bases). V lost 5 bases, J lost 7 bases, and 16 bases lay in between. CDR1 and CDR2 (germline): SEHNR, FQNEAQ (reference sequence). This CDR3 comprises 14 residues. CDR3 amino acids: CASSLRGSAYTQYF. As DNA, the CDR3 is TGTGCCAGCAGCCTCCGAGGGAGCGCGTATACGCAGTATTTT.

The chain uses TRBV7-2 and TRBJ1-4; perhaps TRBD1 as D (6 bases). CDR3 length: 15 residues. CDR1 SGHTA and CDR2 FQGNSA come from the germline V gene. Trimming removed 5 bases at V and 4 bases at J, with 14 bases between. The CDR3: CASSPGVGFNEKLFF. Here the CDR3 DNA reads TGTGCCAGCAGCCCAGGGGTCGGTTTTAATGAAAAACTGTTTTTT.

The V call is TRBV3-1 (or the pseudogene TRBV3-2), the J call TRBJ1-2; D ambiguous. Per the germline V gene, CDR1 is LGHDT and CDR2 is YNNKEL (reference sequence). The CDR3 extends over 13 amino acids. The V end was cut by 4 bases, the J end by 8 bases, with 14 bases between. CDR3: CASSPEGLYGYTF. In nucleotides, the CDR3 is TGTGCCAGCAGCCCAGAGGGCCTTTACGGCTACACCTTC.

This clone was recorded a few times. The gene calls are TRBV15 and TRBJ2-1, with D possibly matching TRBD2 (6 bases). Germline assignment: CDR1 LNHNV and CDR2 YYDKDF (reference sequence). The CDR3 runs 15 residues. Trimming removed 3 bases at V and 2 bases at J, with 11 bases between. CDR3 sequence reads: CATSSGLTTYNEQFF. Written as DNA, the CDR3 is TGTGCCACCAGCAGTGGACTAACGACCTACAATGAGCAGTTCTTC.

V gene TRBV24-1 combines with J gene TRBJ2-2, with TRBD1 matching 7 bases. In germline, CDR1 is KGHDR, CDR2 SFDVKD. Losses at the gene ends were 5 bases for V and 4 bases for J; bases not matched to a gene: 3. This CDR3 is 14 amino acids long. The CDR3, as DNA: TGTGCCACCAGTGTCGGGACAGCCACCGGGGAGCTGTTTTTT. It codes for CATSVGTATGELFF.